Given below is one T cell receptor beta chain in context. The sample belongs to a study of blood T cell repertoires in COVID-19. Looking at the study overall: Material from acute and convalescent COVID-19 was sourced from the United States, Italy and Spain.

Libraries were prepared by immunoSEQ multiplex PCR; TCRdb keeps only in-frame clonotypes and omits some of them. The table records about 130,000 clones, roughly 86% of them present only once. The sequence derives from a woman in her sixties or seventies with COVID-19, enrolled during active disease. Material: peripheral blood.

CDR3 region: CAINTGQTNTEAFF. CDR3 in DNA: TGTGCCATCAATACTGGACAGACGAACACTGAAGCTTTCTTT. The rearrangement joins TRBV10-3 to TRBJ1-1; D perhaps matches TRBD1 (6 bases). Trimming cost V 7 bases and J 1 base, with 13 bases left between them. The germline CDR1 and CDR2 sequences are ENHRY and SYGVKD. The CDR3 runs 14 residues.